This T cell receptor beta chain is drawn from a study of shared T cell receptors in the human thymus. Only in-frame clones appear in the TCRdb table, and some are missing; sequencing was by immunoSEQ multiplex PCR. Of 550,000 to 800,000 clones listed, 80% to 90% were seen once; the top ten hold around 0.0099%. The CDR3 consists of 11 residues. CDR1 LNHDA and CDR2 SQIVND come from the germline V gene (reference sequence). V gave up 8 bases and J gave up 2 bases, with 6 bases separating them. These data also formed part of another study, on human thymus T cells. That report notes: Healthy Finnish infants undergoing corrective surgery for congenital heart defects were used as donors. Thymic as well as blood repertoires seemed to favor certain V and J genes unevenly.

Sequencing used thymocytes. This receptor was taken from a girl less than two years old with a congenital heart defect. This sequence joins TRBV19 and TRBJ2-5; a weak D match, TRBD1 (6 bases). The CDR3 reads CASGQQETQYF. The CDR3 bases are TGTGCCAGTGGACAGCAAGAGACCCAGTACTTC.